This T cell receptor (beta chain) stems from a study of T cells in pancreatic ductal adenocarcinoma. Notes on the study in general: Tumor samples had fewer productive templates and approximately 8-fold fewer unique clonotypes than blood. Blood clonality (roughly 0.07) did not differ significantly from tumor (approximately 0.12).

Profiled with immunoSEQ multiplex PCR; TCRdb holds only in-frame clones, not every one. The table has under 5,000 clones, approximately 79% seen once. The CDR3 is 14 amino acids. J gave up 0 bases and V 6 bases, and 4 bases lay outside the gene matches. Looked up from germline, CDR1 is LNHDA and CDR2 is SQIVND (reference sequence). Notes on this clone: The antigen is undetermined.

No neoadjuvant therapy was given to the selected pancreatic ductal adenocarcinoma patients before their surgery. Specimen: pancreatic tumor tissue. The sequence was collected from a human donor with pancreatic ductal adenocarcinoma. The donor label of this sample is uncertain. The chain combines TRBV19 with TRBJ2-7; 8 nucleotides agree with TRBD2. CDR3 residues: CASRPGLVSYEQYF. CDR3 bases: TGTGCCAGTAGGCCGGGACTAGTCTCCTACGAGCAGTACTTC.